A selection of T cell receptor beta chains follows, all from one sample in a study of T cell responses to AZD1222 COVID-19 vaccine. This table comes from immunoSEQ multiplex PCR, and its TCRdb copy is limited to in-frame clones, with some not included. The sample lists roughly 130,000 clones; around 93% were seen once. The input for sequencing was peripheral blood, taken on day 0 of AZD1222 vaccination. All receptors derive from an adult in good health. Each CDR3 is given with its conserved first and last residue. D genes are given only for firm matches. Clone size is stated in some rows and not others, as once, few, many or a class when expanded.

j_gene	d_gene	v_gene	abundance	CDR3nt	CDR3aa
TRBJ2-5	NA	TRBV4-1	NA	TGCGCCAGCAGCCCTTTCCCCGGCGGCCCAAAGACCCAGTACTTC	CASSPFPGGPKTQYF
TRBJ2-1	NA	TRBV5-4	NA	TGTGCCAGCAGCTTGAGGTATTCAGATGAGCAGTTCTTC	CASSLRYSDEQFF
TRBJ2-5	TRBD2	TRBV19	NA	TGTGCCAGTAGGCCCGGACTAGCGGGACAAGAGACCCAGTACTTC	CASRPGLAGQETQYF
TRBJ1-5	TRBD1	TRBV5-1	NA	TGCGCCAGCAGCTTTTTCACAGGGGCTGGGCAGCCCCAGCATTTT	CASSFFTGAGQPQHF
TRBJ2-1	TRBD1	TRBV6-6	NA	TGTGCCAGCAGTTTGGGACAGAACTACAATGAGCAGTTCTTC	CASSLGQNYNEQFF
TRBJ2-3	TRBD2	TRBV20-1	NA	TGCAGTGCTAGTCCCGGGGCTAGCGGGGGCTCTAGCACAGATACGCAGTATTTT	CSASPGASGGSSTDTQYF
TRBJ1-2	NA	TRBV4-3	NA	TGCGCCAGCAGCCAAACCCAGCTCGACTATGGCTACACCTTC	CASSQTQLDYGYTF
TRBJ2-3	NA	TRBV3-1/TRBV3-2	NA	TGTGCCAGCAGCCAAGCTAGGAGGTCTGATACGCAGTATTTT	CASSQARRSDTQYF
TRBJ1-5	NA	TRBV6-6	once	TGTGCCAGCAGTTATTCCCCCTATACGGGTCAGCCCCAGCATTTT	CASSYSPYTGQPQHF
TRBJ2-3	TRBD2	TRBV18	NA	TGTGCCAGCTCACGCCAGCGGGAGGGCCTGGGAGATACGCAGTATTTT	CASSRQREGLGDTQYF
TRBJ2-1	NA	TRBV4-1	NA	TGCGCCAGCAGCCAAACCCCCGGGCTAGGCAGCGAGCAGTTCTTC	CASSQTPGLGSEQFF
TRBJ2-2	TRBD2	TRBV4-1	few	TGCGCCAGCAGCCCTAGCGGGGCGAACACCGGGGAGCTGTTTTTT	CASSPSGANTGELFF
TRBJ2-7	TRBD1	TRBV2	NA	TGTGCCAGCAGGCCGGGACAGGAGAGTTACGAGCAGTACTTC	CASRPGQESYEQYF
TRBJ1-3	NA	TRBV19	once	TGTGCCAGTAACTCGGGCTCTGGAAACACCATATATTTT	CASNSGSGNTIYF
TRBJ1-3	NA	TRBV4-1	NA	TGCGCCAGCTCTACCACCTCCTCTGGAAACACCATATATTTT	CASSTTSSGNTIYF
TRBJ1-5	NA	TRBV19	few	TGTGCCAGTATGGAGGGACGCTATAGCAATCAGCCCCAGCATTTT	CASMEGRYSNQPQHF
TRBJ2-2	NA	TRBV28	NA	TGTGCCAGCAGGCGACCCAACACCGGGGAGCTGTTTTTT	CASRRPNTGELFF
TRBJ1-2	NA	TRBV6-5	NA	TGTGCCAGCAGGGGCGACGGCTATGGCTACACCTTC	CASRGDGYGYTF
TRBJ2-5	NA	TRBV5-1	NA	TGCGCCAGCAGCTTCACGGTAATTGAGACCCAGTACTTC	CASSFTVIETQYF
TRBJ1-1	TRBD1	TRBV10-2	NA	TGCGCCAGCAGTCCCCGGACAGGTTTGGACACTGAAGCTTTCTTT	CASSPRTGLDTEAFF
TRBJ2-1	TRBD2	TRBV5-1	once	TGCGCCAGCAGCCCGGGGACTAGCCGGCAACAAAAGCAGTTCTTC	CASSPGTSRQQKQFF
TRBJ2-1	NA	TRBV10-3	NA	TGTGCCATCAGTGTAATCCAGGCCTCCTACAATGAGCAGTTCTTC	CAISVIQASYNEQFF
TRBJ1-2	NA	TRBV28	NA	TGTGCCAGCAGTAAGGACACCATCAGGGGCTATGGCTACACCTTC	CASSKDTIRGYGYTF
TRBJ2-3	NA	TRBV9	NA	TGTGCCAGCAGCCTAGACACAGATACGCAGTATTTT	CASSLDTDTQYF
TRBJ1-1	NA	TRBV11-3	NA	TGTGCCAGCAGCCCGAGCAGGGTGGGCACTGAAGCTTTCTTT	CASSPSRVGTEAFF
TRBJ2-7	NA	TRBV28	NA	TGTGCCACTTCCCCGGGACCACTTCCCGAGCAGTACTTC	CATSPGPLPEQYF
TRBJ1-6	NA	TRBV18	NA	TGTGCCAGCTCACCAGGGGGGTGGTCACCCCTCCACTTT	CASSPGGWSPLHF
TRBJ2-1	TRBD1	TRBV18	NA	TGTGCCAGCTCACCACAAGGGACAGGGGGCCCGCAGTTCTTC	CASSPQGTGGPQFF
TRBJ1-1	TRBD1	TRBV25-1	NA	TGTGCCAGCAGTGAAGGAACTACAGGGGACACTGAAGCTTTCTTT	CASSEGTTGDTEAFF
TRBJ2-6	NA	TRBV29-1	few	TGCAGCGTTGAGGGGGGTACTGGGGCCAACGTCCTGACTTTC	CSVEGGTGANVLTF
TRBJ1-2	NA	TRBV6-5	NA	TGTGCCAGCGGGTCAAGCTATGGCTACACCTTC	CASGSSYGYTF
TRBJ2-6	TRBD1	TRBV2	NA	TGTGCCAGCGGCAGGGGGCTTGGGGCCAACGTCCTGACTTTC	CASGRGLGANVLTF
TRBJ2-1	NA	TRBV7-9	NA	TGTGCCAGCAGCTTCTCAGGACTGGTGCAGTTCTTC	CASSFSGLVQFF
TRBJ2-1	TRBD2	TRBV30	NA	TGTGCCTGGAGTGTACTGGCGGGGGAAAACAATGAGCAGTTCTTC	CAWSVLAGENNEQFF
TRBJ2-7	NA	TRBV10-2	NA	TGCGCCTCTATACCAGCAGGGGGGGGCTACGAGCAGTACTTC	CASIPAGGGYEQYF
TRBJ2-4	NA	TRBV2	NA	TGTGCCAGCACCAGGGGCCTAGACATTCAGTACTTC	CASTRGLDIQYF
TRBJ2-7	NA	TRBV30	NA	TGTGCCTGGAGTGTATCGGTCAACGAGCAGTACTTC	CAWSVSVNEQYF
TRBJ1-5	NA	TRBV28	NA	NA	CASSFGEGANQPQHF
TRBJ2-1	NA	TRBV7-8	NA	TGTGCCAGCAGCTTAGCACCGGCCGATGAGCAGTTCTTC	CASSLAPADEQFF
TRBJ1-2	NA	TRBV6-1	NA	TGTGCCAGCAGTCCACACGTTAACTATGGCTACACCTTC	CASSPHVNYGYTF
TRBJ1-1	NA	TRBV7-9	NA	TGTGCCACCGACCAGGGGACTGAAGCTTTCTTT	CATDQGTEAFF
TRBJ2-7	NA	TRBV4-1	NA	TGCGCCAGCAGCCAGACGCCACTAGTAATCTACGAGCAGTACTTC	CASSQTPLVIYEQYF
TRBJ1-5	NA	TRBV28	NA	TGTGCCAGCAGCTCTGGTGGCCAGCCCCAGCATTTT	CASSSGGQPQHF
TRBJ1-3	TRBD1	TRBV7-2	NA	TGTGCCAGCAGCGAAGACAGGGGGCCCGGAAACACCATATATTTT	CASSEDRGPGNTIYF
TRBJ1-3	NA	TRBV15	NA	TGTGCCACCAGCAGAGACAGTCTCTCTGGAAACACCATATATTTT	CATSRDSLSGNTIYF
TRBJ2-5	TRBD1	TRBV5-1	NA	TGCGCCAGCAGCTTGGAGGGGGCGCGGGAGACCCAGTACTTC	CASSLEGARETQYF
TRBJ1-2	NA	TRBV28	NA	TGTGCCAGCAGAAGATATCTGGGAGGGACGGTCTATGGCTACACCTTC	CASRRYLGGTVYGYTF
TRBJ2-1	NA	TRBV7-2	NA	TGTGCCAGCAGCGCGGACGGTATCTACAATGAGCAGTTCTTC	CASSADGIYNEQFF
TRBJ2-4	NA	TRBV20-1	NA	TGCAGTGCTAGTTTAGGAACCAAAAACATTCAGTACTTC	CSASLGTKNIQYF
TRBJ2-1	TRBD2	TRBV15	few	TGTGCCACCAGCGCTCGGACTAGCGGGGTCAATGAGCAGTTCTTC	CATSARTSGVNEQFF